Detailed here is one TCR beta chain. The V end lost 2 bases, the J end lost 6 bases, and 7 bases lay between the germline ends. The CDR3 runs 13 residues. Germline values: CDR1 SGHTA, CDR2 FQGTGA. 5'RACE template switching generated TCR cDNA, adding a universal primer site and UMIs. TCRdb recomputed calls from the 5' RACE reads with MiXCR, one row per CDR3 protein. The sample includes roughly 300,000 distinct CDR3 sequences, roughly 7.5% of them seen just once. This sample is drawn from a study of T cells after yellow fever vaccination. The starting material was PBMCs, obtained about 49 days after the first yellow fever vaccination. This TCR derives from a man younger than 35 who received the YFV17D yellow fever vaccine. The chain uses TRBV7-3 and TRBJ2-2; D may be TRBD1 or TRBD2 (5 bases each). Written as DNA, the CDR3 is TGTGCCAGCAGCTTACTGGGGGCCGGGGAGCTGTTTTTT. Protein: CASSLLGAGELFF.